Here is one TCR beta chain with its context. Source study methods: For nucleated cells, counts were estimated from reference gene primer amplification. Assay used: immunoSEQ multiplex PCR; TCRdb lists only in-frame clones, some missing. V and J calls and clone size are those listed in that table; D and trimming were worked out from the DNA. The repertoire consists of just over 150,000 clones, with more than 80% occurring once and the leading ten covering roughly 15%. The junction had 8 bases not matched to a gene; V was cut back by 6 bases and J by 3 bases. CDR3 size: 15 residues. Germline V lookup: CDR1 MDHEN, CDR2 SYDVKM. These data are taken from a study of blood T cell repertoires in COVID-19. The overall study: Spain, Italy and the United States supplied samples that represented acute and convalescent COVID-19. Sources were T cells, B-cell-depleted T cells, or PBMCs; the material itself was cDNA or gDNA.

Source material: peripheral blood. This TCR derives from a woman in her thirties or forties with acute or convalescent COVID-19. The genes are TRBV28 and TRBJ1-1, with 9 bases aligning to TRBD1. CDR3 bases: TGTGCCAGCAGCTCAACCGGGACAGGGCACACTGAAGCTTTCTTT. It is translated as CASSSTGTGHTEAFF.